This T cell receptor beta chain was identified during a study of blood T cell repertoires in COVID-19. Study in general: PBMCs, B-cell-depleted T cells, or T cells provided the cDNA or gDNA that made up the material.

In the source study's methods: Quantification of nucleated cells was approximated via reference gene primer amplification. The assay was immunoSEQ multiplex PCR, and TCRdb's table has in-frame clones only and misses some. For V, J and clone size, that table is used; D and trimming come from the DNA. The table shows about 400,000 clones, with about 88% occurring only once. This CDR3 contains 16 residues. Trimming removed 4 bases at V and 6 bases at J, with 21 bases between. From germline, CDR1 is SGDLS and CDR2 YYNGEE. The receptor was derived from a human donor in a cohort sampled during active COVID-19. Sequenced: peripheral blood. The rearrangement links TRBV9 to TRBJ2-3; possibly TRBD2 for D (5 bases). CDR3 loop: CASSPEASSLWDTQYF. The CDR3 DNA sequence: TGTGCCAGCAGCCCTGAGGCTAGCTCCTTATGGGATACGCAGTATTTT.